The 19 T cell receptor beta chains below all came from one sample that was sequenced in a study of blood T cell repertoires in COVID-19. Libraries were prepared by immunoSEQ multiplex PCR; TCRdb keeps only in-frame clonotypes and omits some of them. Of 130,000 to 150,000 clones in the sample, approximately 80% were seen once. Sequencing was done on a sample of PBMCs or T cells enriched from blood (not recorded which). These receptor sequences come from a man aged 50 or older who had recovered from COVID-19.

The V gene is TRBV18, the J gene TRBJ1-2; 9 bases agree with TRBD1. The CDR3 extends over 14 amino acids. Germline V gene lookup returns CDR1 KGHSH and CDR2 LQKENI. Trimming cost V 6 bases and J 4 bases; bases outside gene matches: 6. In DNA form, the CDR3 reads TGTGCCAGCTCGCCTGAGGGACAGGGCTATGGCTACACCTTC. Translating gives CASSPEGQGYGYTF.

This rearrangement joins TRBV5-4 to TRBJ1-2; 8 bases are shared with TRBD1. V gave up 4 bases and J gave up 4 bases; unmatched junction bases: 9. The CDR3 has 15 amino acids. Germline CDR1 SGHNT, CDR2 YYREEE (reference sequence). CDR3 DNA sequence: TGTGCCAGCAGCCCGTCGACAGGGGCTATCTATGGCTACACCTTC. It translates to CASSPSTGAIYGYTF.

This chain uses TRBV6-5 with TRBJ1-2, with 7 positions matching TRBD1. CDR1 is MNHEY, CDR2 SVGAGI, per germline. V lost 4 bases to trimming and J lost 2 bases; unmatched junction nucleotides: 7. This CDR3 comprises 15 residues. CDR3 DNA: TGTGCCAGCAGTTCTCCTTTACAGGGGAACTATGGCTACACCTTC. It is translated as CASSSPLQGNYGYTF.

This rearrangement joins TRBV14 to TRBJ1-1; D gene unclear. This CDR3 spans 14 amino acids. The germline V gene has CDR1 SGHDN and CDR2 FVKESK. Trimming stripped 0 bases from V and 11 bases from J, with 16 bases between. This CDR3 reads CASSQDRRGGYAFF. The CDR3 bases are TGTGCCAGCAGCCAAGATCGACGAGGAGGGTACGCTTTCTTT.

This clone was counted once. This rearrangement joins TRBV9 to TRBJ1-4; 10 bases fit TRBD1. Germline V CDR1 and CDR2: SGDLS, YYNGEE. V trimming: 3 bases; J trimming: 1 base; junction bases outside the gene matches: 0. The CDR3 runs 15 residues. The CDR3 DNA sequence: TGTGCCAGCAGCGGGGACAGGGGAACTAATGAAAAACTGTTTTTT. Protein sequence: CASSGDRGTNEKLFF.

The chain's CDR3 is CASSLAEVGQETQYF. Written as DNA, the CDR3 is TGCGCCAGCAGCCTCGCGGAGGTAGGCCAAGAGACCCAGTACTTC. This sequence joins TRBV5-1 and TRBJ2-5; TRBD2 might be the D (5 bases). V lost 4 bases to trimming and J lost 1 base, with 14 bases between them. The CDR3 length is 15 residues. Germline values: CDR1 SGHRS, CDR2 YFSETQ.

The J gene is TRBJ2-3, the V gene TRBV19, with TRBD1 matching over 7 bases. Looked up from germline, CDR1 is LNHDA and CDR2 is SQIVND (reference sequence). CDR3 size: 15 residues. V lost 4 bases to trimming and J lost 4 bases; unmatched junction nucleotides: 8. The CDR3 region has the DNA TGTGCCAGTAGTAATCAGGGGGTCCCACCAGATACGCAGTATTTT. Translation: CASSNQGVPPDTQYF.

The rearrangement uses TRBV5-4 and TRBJ2-7; D might be TRBD1 (6 bases). The CDR3 totals 15 residues. V dropped 0 bases and J dropped 0 bases, with 10 bases sitting between them. CDR1 is SGHNT, CDR2 YYREEE, per germline (reference sequence). As DNA, the CDR3 is TGTGCCAGCAGCTTGGACAGGGAGAGCTCCTACGAGCAGTACTTC. Amino acid sequence: CASSLDRESSYEQYF.

V is TRBV20-1 and J is TRBJ1-2; TRBD1 agrees at 7 bases. This CDR3 comprises 11 residues. CDR1 and CDR2 from the germline V gene are DFQATT and SNEGSKA (reference sequence). V was clipped by 3 bases and J by 7 bases; unmatched bases: 2. The CDR3 region is CSASPGGGYTF. In DNA, the CDR3 is TGCAGTGCTAGTCCAGGGGGTGGCTACACCTTC.

This chain connects TRBV10-2 to TRBJ2-1; the match to TRBD1 covers 10 bases. Germline V lookup: CDR1 WSHSY, CDR2 SAAADI. This CDR3 is 12 amino acids long. J was trimmed by 9 bases and V by 6 bases; bases with no gene match: 2. CDR3 loop: CASRTGGFEQFF. CDR3 sequence (DNA): TGCGCCAGCAGGACAGGGGGCTTTGAGCAGTTCTTC.

The chain combines TRBV19 with TRBJ2-1; D gene ambiguous. The CDR3 length is 16 residues. Trimming removed 3 bases from V and 0 bases from J, with 12 bases in between. CDR1 LNHDA and CDR2 SQIVND come from the germline V gene (reference sequence). The CDR3 DNA sequence: TGTGCCAGTAGTATTGACACCGCAAACTCCTACAATGAGCAGTTCTTC. Its protein product is CASSIDTANSYNEQFF.

The rearrangement joins TRBV11-2 to TRBJ1-1, with D possibly TRBD1 on 5 matching bases. V shed 5 bases and J shed 1 base, with 20 bases lying between them. CDR3 size: 17 residues. In germline, CDR1 is SGHAT, CDR2 FQNNGV. CDR3 bases: TGTGCCAGCAGCCCCCGGCGGTTTGCCACAGGGAACACTGAAGCTTTCTTT. It is translated as CASSPRRFATGNTEAFF.

This sequence joins TRBV6-5 and TRBJ2-2; no definite D call. V lost 6 bases, J lost 6 bases, and 5 bases lay in between. The CDR3 loop spans 11 amino acids. Per the germline V gene, CDR1 is MNHEY and CDR2 is SVGAGI. As DNA, the CDR3 is TGTGCCAGCAGCGCGGCCGGGGAGCTGTTTTTT. It codes for CASSAAGELFF.

The rearrangement joins TRBV29-1 to TRBJ2-1; TRBD2 might be the D (6 bases). This CDR3 comprises 15 residues. Germline CDR1 is SQVTM and CDR2 is ANQGSEA. The ends were cut back, 6 bases at V and 2 bases at J, with 17 bases in the middle. The chain's CDR3 is CSVELAGLTYNEQFF. DNA of the CDR3: TGCAGCGTAGAGCTCGCGGGGCTAACCTACAATGAGCAGTTCTTC.

The V call is TRBV6-5, the J call TRBJ2-1; 11 bases line up with TRBD2. The CDR3 spans 15 residues. The V and J ends lost 11 bases and 9 bases, in that order; junction bases with no gene match: 15. The germline gives CDR1 MNHEY, CDR2 SVGAGI. Here the CDR3 DNA reads TGTGCCGCCCAAAACCTAGCGGGGGGCCCCGGTGAGCAGTTCTTC. It encodes CAAQNLAGGPGEQFF.

CDR3 in amino acids: CASSERDQETQYF. CDR3 in DNA: TGTGCCAGCAGCGAGCGGGACCAAGAGACCCAGTACTTC. V is TRBV5-4 and J is TRBJ2-5, with a tentative D call TRBD2 (6 bases). The CDR3 spans 13 residues. The V end was cut by 4 bases, the J end by 0 bases, with 7 bases between. Germline lookup yields CDR1 SGHNT and CDR2 YYREEE (reference sequence).

A few counts support this clone. V usage is TRBV5-8 and J usage is TRBJ1-1, with D uncertain. Trimming cost V 0 bases and J 7 bases, with 10 bases left between them. This CDR3 has 13 amino acids. The germline V gene has CDR1 SGHTS and CDR2 YDEGEE. The CDR3 DNA sequence: TGTGCCAGCAGCTTGGCCACGGGTGGTGAAGCTTTCTTT. Its translation is CASSLATGGEAFF. Full variable domain (outside the CDR3, taken from reference TRBV5-8 and TRBJ1-1): EAGVTQSPTHLIKTRGQQATLRCSPISGHTSVYWYQQALGLGLQFLLWYDEGEERNRGNFPPRFSGRQFPNYSSELNVNALELEDSALYLCASSLATGGEAFFGQGTRLTVV.

The chain links TRBV2 to TRBJ1-6; no clear D gene. Germline values: CDR1 SNHLY, CDR2 FYNNEI. V lost 2 bases and J lost 10, with 15 bases in between. This CDR3 has 15 amino acids. The CDR3 region is CASSEFKRAGSPLHF. In DNA form, the CDR3 reads TGTGCCAGCAGTGAATTTAAGAGGGCAGGATCACCCCTCCACTTT.

The rearrangement links TRBV19 to TRBJ2-7; 8 bases agree with TRBD1. V gave up 3 bases and J gave up 5 bases; unmatched junction bases: 0. The CDR3 extends over 12 amino acids. Germline V gene sequence: CDR1 LNHDA, CDR2 SQIVND (reference sequence). CDR3 amino acids: CASSMTGDEQYF. The CDR3, as DNA: TGTGCCAGTAGTATGACAGGGGACGAGCAGTACTTC.